Below, 16 T cell receptor beta chains from the same sample are listed, as sequenced in a study of cytomegalovirus exposure and HLA in healthy donors. Primers: 60 Vbeta forward and 13 Jbeta reverse. Only in-frame clones appear in the TCRdb table, and some are missing; sequencing was by immunoSEQ multiplex PCR. In the table there are roughly 150,000 clones, over 80% of which are singletons. The sample taken for sequencing was PBMCs. The receptors come from a male donor in good health and CMV-seronegative.

On this clone: A read error may account for a junction end that differs from germline. V gene TRBV7-7 combines with J gene TRBJ2-2; TRBD1 matches 10 bases. The germline V gene encodes CDR1 SSHAT and CDR2 FNYEAQ (reference sequence). This CDR3 contains 15 residues. The CDR3 sequence is CASSKGQGNTRELFF. CDR3 DNA sequence: TGTGCCAGCAGCAAGGGACAGGGGAACACCAGGGAGCTGTTTTTT.

The chain employs TRBV7-6 and TRBJ2-3; 7 bases match TRBD2. Germline CDR1 is SGHVS and CDR2 is FNYEAQ. The CDR3 has 14 residues. V lost 7 bases to trimming and J lost 2 bases; unmatched junction nucleotides: 6. CDR3 DNA sequence: TGTGCCAGCAAAATTCTAGCGGTCACAGATACGCAGTATTTT. It specifies CASKILAVTDTQYF.

The V call is TRBV13, the J call TRBJ2-6, with D tentatively TRBD2 (5 bases). From germline, CDR1 is PRHDT and CDR2 FYEKMQ (reference sequence). V gave up 0 bases and J gave up 2 bases, with 11 bases separating them. The CDR3 contains 17 residues. The chain's CDR3 is CASSLGPPGAGANVLTF. CDR3 DNA sequence: TGTGCCAGCAGCTTAGGCCCCCCCGGGGCTGGGGCCAACGTCCTGACTTTC.

V gene TRBV5-4 combines with J gene TRBJ2-7; 9 nucleotides align to TRBD2. CDR1 and CDR2 from the germline V gene are SGHNT and YYREEE (reference sequence). CDR3 size: 17 residues. After removal of 2 bases from V and 3 bases from J, the junction contained 12 bases not matched to a gene. The chain's CDR3 is CASSFTLGASGNYEQYF. The CDR3 DNA reads as TGTGCCAGCAGCTTTACACTCGGGGCTAGCGGGAACTACGAGCAGTACTTC.

V usage is TRBV2 and J usage is TRBJ1-3, with 7 nucleotides matching TRBD1. The CDR3 is made up of 15 amino acids. V gave up 8 bases and J gave up 0 bases; unmatched junction bases: 7. Germline CDR1 and CDR2: SNHLY and FYNNEI. The CDR3 sequence is CASGDRANSGNTIYF. The CDR3 coding sequence is TGTGCCAGCGGAGACAGGGCAAACTCTGGAAACACCATATATTTT.

The chain joins TRBV5-1 to TRBJ2-7; TRBD2 might be the D (5 bases). CDR1 is SGHRS and CDR2 is YFSETQ in the germline V gene. The CDR3 length is 15 residues. Trimming shortened V by 0 bases and J by 4 bases, and 14 bases separated the two germline ends. CDR3 amino acids: CASSLGGNHGYEQYF. The CDR3 DNA is TGCGCCAGCAGCTTGGGAGGGAACCACGGTTACGAGCAGTACTTC.

The chain combines TRBV6-1 with TRBJ1-6; a weak D match, TRBD1 (5 bases). CDR3 length: 17 amino acids. Germline V gives CDR1 MNHNS, CDR2 SASEGT. The V end was cut by 0 bases, the J end by 0 bases, with 9 bases between. This chain's CDR3 is CASSEARGSSYNSPLHF. CDR3 nucleotide sequence: TGTGCCAGCAGTGAAGCGCGGGGGAGCTCCTATAATTCACCCCTCCACTTT.

V usage is TRBV14 and J usage is TRBJ2-7, with D possibly TRBD2 on 6 matching bases. The germline V and J ends were trimmed by 1 base and 3 bases, with 13 bases remaining between them. Germline CDR1 SGHDN, CDR2 FVKESK. The CDR3 extends over 15 amino acids. The CDR3 is CASSQGSGGNYEQYF. The CDR3, as DNA: TGTGCCAGCAGCCAAGGGTCTGGGGGGAACTACGAGCAGTACTTC. The variable domain in full, with the rest retrieved from reference TRBV14 and TRBJ2-7, is EAGVTQFPSHSVIEKGQTVTLRCDPISGHDNLYWYRRVMGKEIKFLLHFVKESKQDESGMPNNRFLAERTGGTYSTLKVQPAELEDSGVYFCASSQGSGGNYEQYFGPGTRLTVT.

V and J are TRBV6-5 and TRBJ2-1, with D hard to call. The CDR3 length is 14 residues. The V end was cut by 0 bases, the J end by 4 bases, with 7 bases between. Germline V gives CDR1 MNHEY, CDR2 SVGAGI. CDR3 DNA: TGTGCCAGCAGTTACTCGGTCAGGTACAATGAGCAGTTCTTC. Translated: CASSYSVRYNEQFF.

The chain couples TRBV7-8 to TRBJ1-6; 8 positions match TRBD1. CDR1 SGHVS and CDR2 FQNEAQ come from the germline V gene. The length of the CDR3 is 16 residues. Losses at the gene ends were 2 bases for V and 9 bases for J; bases not matched to a gene: 9. This CDR3 reads CASSLWGGTGFSPLHF. CDR3 DNA: TGTGCCAGCAGCTTATGGGGAGGGACAGGATTTTCACCCCTCCACTTT. The entire variable domain, with the rest obtained from reference TRBV7-8 and TRBJ1-6, is as follows: GAGVSQSPRYKVAKRGQDVALRCDPISGHVSLFWYQQALGQGPEFLTYFQNEAQLDKSGLPSDRFFAERPEGSVSTLKIQRTQQEDSAVYLCASSLWGGTGFSPLHFGNGTRLTVT.

This rearrangement joins TRBV6-1 to TRBJ1-2; no reliable D call. The CDR3 runs 15 residues. Germline-derived CDR1 and CDR2 are MNHNS and SASEGT. Trimming took 2 bases from V and 2 from J, leaving 12 bases between them. The CDR3 reads CASSEWPDYNYGYTF. The CDR3 region has the DNA TGTGCCAGCAGTGAATGGCCAGACTACAACTATGGCTACACCTTC.

J is TRBJ2-2 and V is TRBV7-9; TRBD1 aligns across 7 bases. The V gene's germline CDR1 is SEHNR and CDR2 FQNEAQ (reference sequence). The CDR3 has 15 residues. Trimming cost V 5 bases and J 4 bases; bases outside gene matches: 7. This chain's CDR3 is CASSLGQPGTGELFF. CDR3 bases: TGTGCCAGCAGCCTGGGACAGCCCGGCACCGGGGAGCTGTTTTTT.

This clone was seen a handful of times. The chain recombines TRBV6-6 with TRBJ1-4; 8 nucleotides align to TRBD1. CDR3 size: 14 residues. The J segment lost 8 bases and the V segment lost 6 bases, leaving 8 bases of the junction unmatched. From germline, CDR1 is MNHNY and CDR2 SVGAGI (reference sequence). CDR3 sequence reads: CASSGQGIEEKLFF. In DNA, the CDR3 is TGTGCCAGCAGCGGACAGGGAATAGAGGAAAAACTGTTTTTT.

The V call is TRBV6-5, the J call TRBJ1-5; 7 positions match TRBD1. The CDR3 contains 13 residues. Losses at the gene ends were 6 bases for V and 6 bases for J; bases not matched to a gene: 5. Looked up from germline, CDR1 is MNHEY and CDR2 is SVGAGI. The CDR3 is CASRRTGAQPQHF. CDR3 DNA: TGTGCCAGCAGGCGAACAGGGGCTCAGCCCCAGCATTTT.

This chain joins TRBV10-1 and TRBJ2-7, with 16 bases matching TRBD2. CDR1 is WNHNN, CDR2 SYGVQD, per germline (reference sequence). This CDR3 contains 14 residues. Trimming took 11 bases from V and 7 from J; bases not matched to a gene: 8. In DNA form, the CDR3 reads TGCGCCCAGGCGGGACTAGCGGGGGGGCATGAGCAGTACTTC. Residues: CAQAGLAGGHEQYF.

This chain connects TRBV27 to TRBJ1-3; D is uncertain. The ends were cut back, 3 bases at V and 3 bases at J, with 6 bases in the middle. Looked up from germline, CDR1 is MNHEY and CDR2 is SMNVEV (reference sequence). The CDR3 runs to 13 residues. This chain's CDR3 is CASSFSGGNTIYF. The CDR3 region has the DNA TGTGCCAGCAGTTTCTCAGGTGGAAACACCATATATTTT.